This TCR beta chain was retrieved from a study of graft-versus-host responses after intestinal transplantation. At the level of the study: Anti-thymocyte globulin served as induction for all recipients, who then took tacrolimus and steroids for three to four years.

The germline CDR1 and CDR2 sequences are MNHEY and SVGAGI. The CDR3 has 14 residues. Trimming took 0 bases from V and 3 from J, leaving 6 bases between them. Method: immunoSEQ multiplex PCR; TCRdb's copy keeps in-frame clones and lacks some. The repertoire includes about 98,000 clones, about 84% of them detected once, and more than 1.4% sits in the top ten. This clone showed up just once. Other nucleotide sequences in the sample specify the same CDR3. The chain links TRBV6-5 to TRBJ1-5, with no clear D. This sequence originates from a human patient who received an intestinal transplant, so some T cells may come from the graft donor. The sequencing used PBMCs, collected 255 days after intestinal transplant. The CDR3 bases are TGTGCCAGCAGTTACTCAGGCCCCAATCAGCCCCAGCATTTT. Amino acid sequence: CASSYSGPNQPQHF.